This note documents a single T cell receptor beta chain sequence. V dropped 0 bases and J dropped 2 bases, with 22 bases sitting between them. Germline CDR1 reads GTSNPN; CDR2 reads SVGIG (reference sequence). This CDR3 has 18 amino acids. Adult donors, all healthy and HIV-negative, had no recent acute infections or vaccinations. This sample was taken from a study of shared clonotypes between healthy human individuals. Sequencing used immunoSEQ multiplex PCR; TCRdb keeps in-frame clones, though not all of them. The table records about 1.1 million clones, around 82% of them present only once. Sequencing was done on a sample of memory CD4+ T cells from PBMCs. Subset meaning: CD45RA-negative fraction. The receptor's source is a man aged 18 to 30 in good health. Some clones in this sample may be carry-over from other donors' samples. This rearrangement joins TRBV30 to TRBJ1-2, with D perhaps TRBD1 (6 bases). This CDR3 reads CAWSVRVYLRTANYGYTF. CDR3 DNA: TGTGCCTGGAGTGTACGGGTTTACCTCCGGACAGCGAACTATGGCTACACCTTC.